This TCR beta chain was profiled in a study of PD-1 blockade in classical Hodgkin lymphoma. Whole-study context: Every 2 weeks, patients had 3 mg/kg nivolumab intravenously.

The germline V gene encodes CDR1 SEHNR and CDR2 FQNEAQ (reference sequence). With V trimmed by 1 base and J by 4 bases, 12 bases remained unmatched. CDR3 length: 18 amino acids. Study-wide points: Compared with healthy donors, newly diagnosed patients reportedly showed lower baseline TCR diversity.

Concerning this clone itself: Its antigen is undetermined.

Clones were sequenced by immunoSEQ multiplex PCR, and TCRdb holds only the in-frame ones, with some missing. The table lists about 84,000 clones, approximately 88% of them singletons. Every one of the patients relapsed after autologous stem cell transplantation (brentuximab vedotin exposure was variable). The specimen comprised peripheral blood mononuclear cells (PBMCs), sampled at baseline. The sequence was obtained from a human donor with classical Hodgkin lymphoma. The chain is built from TRBV7-9 and TRBJ2-7; TRBD2 agrees at 11 bases. DNA of the CDR3: TGTGCCAGCAGCTTAGAGCTAGAGGCTAGCGGGAGGAGTTACGAGCAGTACTTC. This translates into CASSLELEASGRSYEQYF.